These 26 T cell receptor beta chains share one sample of origin, sequenced in a study of blood T cell repertoires in COVID-19. This table comes from immunoSEQ multiplex PCR, and its TCRdb copy is limited to in-frame clones, with some not included. Seen here are about 430,000 clones, 80% to 90% observed once, and the top ten hold 0.95% to 1.2%. Sequencing input: PBMCs or T cells enriched from blood (not recorded which). Receptors were obtained from a man younger than 45 who had recovered from COVID-19.

A word on this clone: Other DNA sequences in this sample translate to the same CDR3. This chain links TRBV30 with TRBJ2-5; D might be TRBD2 (6 bases). Trimming pared 0 bases from V and 2 bases from J, leaving 7 bases between. This CDR3 region has 13 residues. CDR1 GTSNPN and CDR2 SVGIG come from the germline V gene (reference sequence). CDR3 residues: CAWSVGGQETQYF. In DNA, the CDR3 is TGTGCCTGGAGTGTTGGGGGGCAAGAGACCCAGTACTTC. The full variable domain, its missing parts supplied by reference TRBV30 and TRBJ2-5, is SQTIHQWPATLVQPVGSPLSLECTVEGTSNPNLYWYRQAAGRGLQLLFYSVGIGQISSEVPQNLSASRPQDRQFILSSKKLLLSDSGFYLCAWSVGGQETQYFGPGTRLLVL.

The V call is TRBV21-1, the J call TRBJ1-5; TRBD1 is taken as the D call from the table, unchecked against the DNA. TRBV21-1 is tagged as a pseudogene. The CDR3 covers 16 residues. CDR3 nucleotides: TGTGCCAGCAGCAAAGAGCCGACAGGGGGCGGGCAGCCCCAGCATTTT. Residues: CASSKEPTGGGQPQHF.

The rearrangement links TRBV10-3 to TRBJ1-1; perhaps TRBD1 as D (5 bases). The CDR3 has 12 residues. The V gene's germline CDR1 is ENHRY and CDR2 SYGVKD. Trimming took off 5 bases at V and 4 bases at J, with 8 bases between the two ends. Here the CDR3 DNA reads TGTGCCATCAGTACCGACAGCACTGAAGCTTTCTTT. Translation gives CAISTDSTEAFF.

The chain recombines TRBV19 with TRBJ2-1, with D maybe TRBD2 (5 bases). Germline V gives CDR1 LNHDA, CDR2 SQIVND (reference sequence). The V end was cut by 6 bases, the J end by 2 bases, with 14 bases between. The CDR3 loop spans 15 amino acids. CDR3 coding DNA: TGTGCCAGTAGGAATCGAGGGAGTCCCTACAATGAGCAGTTCTTC. Its translation is CASRNRGSPYNEQFF.

V and J are TRBV6-6 and TRBJ1-1; 8 nucleotides match TRBD1. V dropped 6 bases and J dropped 7; count of bases not matched to a gene: 10. Germline CDR1 reads MNHNY; CDR2 reads SVGAGI (reference sequence). CDR3 size: 14 residues. The CDR3 is CASRTAGTGVEAFF. DNA of the CDR3: TGTGCCAGCAGAACCGCAGGGACAGGCGTTGAAGCTTTCTTT.

V gene TRBV27 combines with J gene TRBJ2-1; TRBD2 is a possible D gene (6 bases). The CDR3 is 13 residues long. V shed 8 bases and J shed 3 bases, with 11 bases lying between them. In germline, CDR1 is MNHEY, CDR2 SMNVEV (reference sequence). Written as DNA, the CDR3 is TGTGCCAGCGGGGAGGCAAGCTACAATGAGCAGTTCTTC. Translated, it gives CASGEASYNEQFF.

A note on this clone: The junction differs from germline at one of its ends, possibly a read error. Here the CDR3 DNA reads TGTGCCAGCAGTCGGGACTCCAAGGTCTTC. Protein: CASSRDSKVF. The chain joins TRBV12-3 or TRBV12-4 to TRBJ2-1, with D possibly being TRBD2 (6 bases). The CDR3 loop spans 10 amino acids.

The chain uses TRBV28 and TRBJ1-1; no reliable D call. Per germline, CDR1 MDHEN and CDR2 SYDVKM. This CDR3 spans 16 amino acids. The V and J ends lost 2 bases and 0 bases respectively, with 13 bases between them. In DNA, the CDR3 is TGTGCCAGCAGTTTACCCCCCGGCGGGTTGAACACTGAAGCTTTCTTT. It specifies CASSLPPGGLNTEAFF.

The gene calls are TRBV7-2 and TRBJ2-7, with 14 bases that match TRBD2. Germline V lookup: CDR1 SGHTA, CDR2 FQGNSA. Trimming cost V 2 bases and J 5 bases; bases outside gene matches: 5. The CDR3 is 16 amino acids. CDR3 sequence: CASSLQGLAGVHEQYF. DNA for the CDR3: TGTGCCAGCAGCTTACAGGGACTAGCGGGAGTCCACGAGCAGTACTTC.

The chain uses TRBV6-5 and TRBJ2-1, with 7 nucleotides matching TRBD1. V shed 7 bases, J shed 5 bases, and the junction held 11 bases outside the gene matches. The CDR3 totals 15 residues. Germline loops: CDR1 MNHEY, CDR2 SVGAGI. CDR3 nucleotides: TGTGCCAGCAATCCCCACGAAGACAGGGACAATGAGCAGTTCTTC. This encodes CASNPHEDRDNEQFF.

This clone was counted between two and nine times. J is TRBJ1-5 and V is TRBV24-1; D is perhaps TRBD1 (6 bases). Germline lookup yields CDR1 KGHDR and CDR2 SFDVKD. The CDR3 runs 17 residues. Trimming pared 2 bases from V and 3 bases from J, leaving 16 bases between. Here the CDR3 DNA reads TGTGCCACCAGTGATTCCCCTGGCAGGGGCCACAATCAGCCCCAGCATTTT. Translated, it gives CATSDSPGRGHNQPQHF.

The chain carries TRBV11-2 and TRBJ1-1; no clear D. The germline CDR1 and CDR2 sequences are SGHAT and FQNNGV. The germline V and J ends were trimmed by 2 bases and 1 base, with 2 bases remaining between them. The CDR3 is made up of 12 amino acids. CDR3 DNA sequence: TGTGCCAGCAGCTTACGGAACACTGAAGCTTTCTTT. It is translated as CASSLRNTEAFF.

The CDR3 protein is CASGGQGVWGYTF. The CDR3 DNA sequence: TGTGCCAGCGGCGGACAGGGCGTTTGGGGCTACACCTTC. V and J are TRBV2 and TRBJ1-2; 8 bases line up with TRBD1. The CDR3 extends over 13 amino acids. CDR1 is SNHLY and CDR2 is FYNNEI in the germline V gene. The trim removed 8 bases at V and 8 bases at J, leaving 10 bases unmatched.

CDR3 residues: CASSQDLPASGSTDTQYF. In DNA form, the CDR3 reads TGTGCCAGCAGCCAAGATCTCCCCGCTAGCGGGAGCACAGATACGCAGTATTTT. The chain has TRBV3-1 (or the pseudogene TRBV3-2) and TRBJ2-3, with 8 bases fitting TRBD2. Germline V gene sequence: CDR1 LGHDT, CDR2 YNNKEL (reference sequence). V lost 0 bases to trimming and J lost 0 bases; unmatched junction nucleotides: 8. The CDR3 runs 18 residues.

J is TRBJ2-7 and V is TRBV27, with D perhaps matching TRBD1 (7 bases). Germline assignment: CDR1 MNHEY and CDR2 SMNVEV (reference sequence). V was trimmed by 8 bases and J by 2 bases, leaving 13 bases between them. The CDR3 totals 13 residues. The CDR3 DNA reads TGTGCCAGCGGAGGGGACAGAGCCTACGAGCAGTACTTC. Protein: CASGGDRAYEQYF.

This clone was observed a few times. This chain connects TRBV10-1 to TRBJ2-7, with TRBD1 matching 9 bases. CDR1 is WNHNN, CDR2 SYGVQD, per germline (reference sequence). V lost 7 bases and J lost 0; bases outside the gene matches: 7. The CDR3 length is 15 residues. In DNA, the CDR3 is TGCGCCAGCATTAGGACAGGGGTCTTCTCCTACGAGCAGTACTTC. This encodes CASIRTGVFSYEQYF.

The chain joins TRBV5-1 to TRBJ2-2; 8 positions agree with TRBD1. With 0 bases clipped from V and 4 bases from J, the junction kept 5 bases outside the gene matches. CDR3 length: 16 residues. CDR1 and CDR2 from the germline V gene are SGHRS and YFSETQ. The CDR3 DNA reads as TGCGCCAGCAGCTTGGATGCAGGGGGCGTCACCGGGGAGCTGTTTTTT. Its protein product is CASSLDAGGVTGELFF.

The chain joins TRBV11-3 to TRBJ2-1; 7 nucleotides match TRBD2. The CDR3 contains 14 residues. V gave up 5 bases and J gave up 6 bases; unmatched junction bases: 7. The germline V gene has CDR1 SGHNT and CDR2 YENEEA. This CDR3 reads CASSPSGMANEQFF. CDR3 coding DNA: TGTGCCAGCAGCCCAAGCGGGATGGCCAATGAGCAGTTCTTC. The variable domain in full, with the rest retrieved from reference TRBV11-3 and TRBJ2-1, is EAGVVQSPRYKIIEKKQPVAFWCNPISGHNTLYWYLQNLGQGPELLIRYENEEAVDDSQLPKDRFSAERLKGVDSTLKIQPAELGDSAVYLCASSPSGMANEQFFGPGTRLTVL.

The chain recombines TRBV5-1 with TRBJ1-2; 9 positions match TRBD1. With 4 bases clipped from V and 4 bases from J, the junction kept 11 bases outside the gene matches. Germline V gene lookup returns CDR1 SGHRS and CDR2 YFSETQ. The CDR3 consists of 16 residues. The chain's CDR3 is CASSALQGALGYGYTF. CDR3 bases: TGCGCCAGCAGCGCCTTACAGGGGGCGCTGGGCTATGGCTACACCTTC.

The rearrangement links TRBV24-1 to TRBJ1-3; D uncertain. Trimming shortened V by 5 bases and J by 9 bases, and 13 bases separated the two germline ends. CDR3 length: 13 amino acids. Per germline, CDR1 KGHDR and CDR2 SFDVKD. The CDR3 loop reads CATSGQPGGTIYF. The DNA for the CDR3 is TGTGCCACCAGTGGGCAGCCCGGCGGCACCATATATTTT.

The chain combines TRBV11-2 with TRBJ2-1; 10 nucleotides align to TRBD2. With V trimmed by 4 bases and J by 3 bases, 6 bases remained unmatched. Germline lookup yields CDR1 SGHAT and CDR2 FQNNGV. The CDR3 length is 16 residues. The CDR3 loop is CASSSSGSINYNEQFF. The CDR3 nucleotides are TGTGCCAGCAGCTCTAGCGGGAGTATTAACTACAATGAGCAGTTCTTC.

This clone showed up just once. The chain joins TRBV6-6 to TRBJ2-3, with 8 bases fitting TRBD2. Unmatched junction bases numbered 8, after V lost 7 bases and J lost 5 bases. The germline gives CDR1 MNHNY, CDR2 SVGAGI (reference sequence). The CDR3 runs 14 residues. DNA of the CDR3: TGTGCCAGCAAGGTCGGCGGGGGGCAAGATACGCAGTATTTT. Amino acids: CASKVGGGQDTQYF.

The rearrangement uses TRBV6-1 and TRBJ2-3; TRBD2 agrees at 7 bases. V was clipped by 2 bases and J by 1 base; unmatched bases: 9. Per the germline V gene, CDR1 is MNHNS and CDR2 is SASEGT. This CDR3 spans 17 amino acids. CDR3 protein: CASSETGEGTRTDTQYF. The CDR3 region has the DNA TGTGCCAGCAGTGAAACGGGGGAGGGGACCCGCACAGATACGCAGTATTTT.

This clone has a single count. The chain is built from TRBV21-1 and TRBJ1-4; the table names TRBD1, a call not compared with the DNA. TRBV21-1 is a listed pseudogene. This CDR3 has 20 amino acids. For the CDR3, the DNA is TGTGCCAGCAGCAAAGCGCTTTGGCCTGTTACCCCGGGACAACCCGAAAAACTGTTTTTT. Translated: CASSKALWPVTPGQPEKLFF.

The chain employs TRBV18 and TRBJ2-5; 7 bases agree with TRBD1. The CDR3 loop spans 14 amino acids. The V and J ends lost 4 bases and 2 bases, in that order; junction bases with no gene match: 4. Germline V gives CDR1 KGHSH, CDR2 LQKENI. The CDR3 loop is CASSLDRAQETQYF. The DNA of the CDR3 is TGTGCCAGCTCACTCGACAGGGCACAAGAGACCCAGTACTTC.

The rearrangement links TRBV19 to TRBJ1-5, with 8 nucleotides matching TRBD1. CDR3 length: 19 amino acids. The trim removed 3 bases at V and 0 bases at J, leaving 13 bases unmatched. CDR1 and CDR2 from the germline V gene are LNHDA and SQIVND (reference sequence). CDR3 bases: TGTGCCAGTAGTATGGGGGCGGAGGACAGGGATTATAGCAATCAGCCCCAGCATTTT. Encoded protein: CASSMGAEDRDYSNQPQHF.